This entry lists 10 T cell receptor beta chains sequenced from one sample in a study of control samples from healthy donors and cancer patients (dated by TCRdb to the early 2020s). Library prep was done by the immunoSEQ multiplex PCR assay. TCRdb retrieved this table from immuneACCESS and kept in-frame rearrangements only. Not all clones are present; in checked studies, unresolved V genes account for under half, and no reason is known for the remainder. Present in this sample are some 44,000 clones, 70% to 75% of which were seen just once. Of the sample, 17% falls within the top ten clones. Sequencing was done on a sample of formalin-fixed, paraffin-embedded tissue. The receptor source for this set is a male donor with melanoma.

This clone appeared many times. The J gene is TRBJ1-5, the V gene TRBV28; perhaps TRBD1 as D (5 bases). The CDR3 totals 15 residues. Trimming removed 4 bases at V and 5 bases at J, with 15 bases between. Per the germline V gene, CDR1 is MDHEN and CDR2 is SYDVKM. The CDR3 DNA sequence: TGTGCCAGCAGTTACCTGGGAGGGGACTATCAGCCCCAGCATTTT. It specifies CASSYLGGDYQPQHF. Full variable domain (rest looked up from reference TRBV28 and TRBJ1-5): DVKVTQSSRYLVKRTGEKVFLECVQDMDHENMFWYRQDPGLGLRLIYFSYDVKMKEKGDIPEGYSVSREKKERFSLILESASTNQTSMYLCASSYLGGDYQPQHFGDGTRLSIL.

This chain uses TRBV30 with TRBJ2-3; 9 bases map to TRBD2. Germline CDR1 reads GTSNPN; CDR2 reads SVGIG (reference sequence). The V gene end was trimmed by 2 bases and the J gene end by 1 base; junction bases not matched to a gene: 7. This CDR3 contains 16 residues. The CDR3: CAWSFLTSGRTDTQYF. CDR3 nucleotide sequence: TGTGCCTGGAGTTTCCTGACTAGCGGCCGCACAGATACGCAGTATTTT.

The V and J genes are TRBV6-5 and TRBJ2-5; D is tentatively TRBD1 or TRBD2 (5 bases each). Germline V gives CDR1 MNHEY, CDR2 SVGAGI. V gave up 8 bases and J gave up 2 bases, with 15 bases separating them. The CDR3 length is 14 residues. CDR3 bases: TGTGCCAGCCGGGGCATCCGAACTCAAGAGACCCAGTACTTC. Translating gives CASRGIRTQETQYF.

There are a few counts of this clone. The V call is TRBV27, the J call TRBJ2-3; 7 bases map to TRBD2. In germline, CDR1 is MNHEY, CDR2 SMNVEV (reference sequence). V dropped 6 bases and J dropped 0; count of bases not matched to a gene: 18. The CDR3 sequence is 19 residues long. CDR3 region: CASSLLPGGWGKSTDTQYF. CDR3 sequence (DNA): TGTGCCAGCAGCCTGTTGCCCGGGGGGTGGGGGAAGAGCACAGATACGCAGTATTTT.

The chain joins TRBV14 to TRBJ2-2; no firm D call. Germline CDR1 reads SGHDN; CDR2 reads FVKESK. This CDR3 spans 12 amino acids. The V and J ends lost 5 bases and 8 bases respectively, with 9 bases between them. This chain's CDR3 is CASSTLGGELFF. The CDR3 DNA follows: TGTGCCAGCAGCACCTTGGGGGGGGAGCTGTTTTTT.

This clone turned up a few times. The CDR3 spells CASSLSFRNEQFF. The CDR3 region has the DNA TGTGCCAGCAGTTTATCGTTTCGGAATGAGCAGTTCTTC. This sequence joins TRBV27 and TRBJ2-1; D ambiguous. Germline-derived CDR1 and CDR2 are MNHEY and SMNVEV (reference sequence). The CDR3 length is 13 residues. The V end lost 0 bases, the J end lost 7 bases, and 7 bases lay between the germline ends.

The chain's CDR3 is CASSPRDPYQYF. The CDR3 DNA sequence: TGTGCCAGCAGCCCCCGGGACCCCTACCAGTACTTC. The genes are TRBV7-9 and TRBJ2-5, with D perhaps given as TRBD1 or TRBD2 (5 bases each). The CDR3 spans 12 residues. V lost 5 bases and J lost 10, with 14 bases in between. Germline V gene lookup returns CDR1 SEHNR and CDR2 FQNEAQ (reference sequence).

V and J are TRBV18 and TRBJ1-3; D is perhaps TRBD1 (5 bases). V gave up 1 base and J gave up 5 bases, with 15 bases separating them. In germline, CDR1 is KGHSH, CDR2 LQKENI. The CDR3 sequence is 16 residues long. The CDR3 region has the DNA TGTGCCAGCTCACCACTCTCGCAAGGGGTGAGAAACACCATATATTTT. Its protein is CASSPLSQGVRNTIYF. The complete variable domain, with remaining parts taken from reference TRBV18 and TRBJ1-3, reads NAGVMQNPRHLVRRRGQEARLRCSPMKGHSHVYWYRQLPEEGLKFMVYLQKENIIDESGMPKERFSAEFPKEGPSILRIQQVVRGDSAAYFCASSPLSQGVRNTIYFGEGSWLTVV.

The chain combines TRBV29-1 with TRBJ1-1; tentative D call: TRBD1 (5 bases). The CDR3 has 13 amino acids. Trimming took off 4 bases at V and 0 bases at J, with 9 bases between the two ends. In germline, CDR1 is SQVTM, CDR2 ANQGSEA. The CDR3 DNA reads TGCAGCGTTGGCGGACAAGTGAACACTGAAGCTTTCTTT. Protein: CSVGGQVNTEAFF.

CDR3 DNA sequence: TGCGCCAGCACCATGGACACACTGGTCGGTGAGCAGTTCTTC. As protein: CASTMDTLVGEQFF. J is TRBJ2-1 and V is TRBV5-1; tentative D call: TRBD1 (5 bases). Trimming cost V 6 bases and J 9 bases, with 19 bases left between them. Germline loops: CDR1 SGHRS, CDR2 YFSETQ. The CDR3 runs to 14 residues.